Shown below are 19 T cell receptor beta chains from a single sample sequenced in a study of PD-1 blockade in classical Hodgkin lymphoma (dated by TCRdb to about 2020). Interpreted using the paper, the time point label stands for: cycle 2 day 1 (C2D1) of nivolumab. Relapse after autologous stem cell transplantation had occurred in all trial patients, and cohorts A, B and C were distinguished by prior brentuximab vedotin exposure. Library method: the immunoSEQ multiplex PCR assay. TCRdb retrieved this table from immuneACCESS and kept in-frame rearrangements only. Not all clones are present; in checked studies, unresolved V genes account for under half, and no reason is known for the remainder. Present in this sample are about 94,000 clones, about 88% of which were seen just once. The ten top clones hold over 8.5% of the sample. The sample in question was peripheral blood mononuclear cells (PBMCs), obtained before the second cycle of nivolumab. The receptors come from a human donor with classical Hodgkin lymphoma.

This chain links TRBV7-6 with TRBJ2-1; D unresolved. The V end lost 3 bases, the J end lost 5 bases, and 8 bases lay between the germline ends. Germline loops: CDR1 SGHVS, CDR2 FNYEAQ. This CDR3 is built from 13 residues. CDR3 sequence (DNA): TGTGCCAGCAGCTTCGACGGAGACAATGAGCAGTTCTTC. Its translation: CASSFDGDNEQFF.

J is TRBJ1-2 and V is TRBV6-5, with D unresolved. V was trimmed by 4 bases and J by 4 bases, leaving 13 bases between them. Germline values: CDR1 MNHEY, CDR2 SVGAGI. This CDR3 region has 14 residues. In nucleotides, the CDR3 is TGTGCCAGCAGTTCCGGGCCGCGAATCTATGGCTACACCTTC. Protein: CASSSGPRIYGYTF.

J is TRBJ2-5 and V is TRBV7-9; D unresolved. Looked up from germline, CDR1 is SEHNR and CDR2 is FQNEAQ (reference sequence). The ends were cut back, 4 bases at V and 2 bases at J, with 8 bases in the middle. The CDR3 sequence is 13 residues long. The CDR3 nucleotides are TGTGCCAGCAGCTCCGGCCCGCAAGAGACCCAGTACTTC. Translation: CASSSGPQETQYF.

The V call is TRBV5-6, the J call TRBJ2-5; TRBD2 is a possible D gene (6 bases). The CDR3 contains 14 residues. Trimming shortened V by 0 bases and J by 5 bases, and 11 bases separated the two germline ends. Germline CDR1 is SGHDT and CDR2 is YYEEEE. This chain's CDR3 is CASSLAYGTETQYF. The CDR3 nucleotides read TGTGCCAGCAGCTTGGCCTACGGGACTGAGACCCAGTACTTC.

J is TRBJ2-1 and V is TRBV5-1; D call uncertain. Trimming removed 3 bases from V and 0 bases from J, with 10 bases in between. The CDR3 is 15 residues long. Germline V lookup: CDR1 SGHRS, CDR2 YFSETQ. CDR3 sequence: CASSSLPSSYNEQFF. CDR3 sequence (DNA): TGCGCCAGCAGCTCTTTACCCAGCTCCTACAATGAGCAGTTCTTC.

The genes are TRBV25-1 and TRBJ2-2; possibly TRBD2 for D (5 bases). Per germline, CDR1 MGHDK and CDR2 SYGVNS. The CDR3 contains 14 residues. With 3 bases removed from V and 6 bases from J, the gap between germline ends came to 11 bases. In DNA form, the CDR3 reads TGTGCCAGCAGTGAGGCGGGTGGGGCCGGGGAGCTGTTTTTT. Translated: CASSEAGGAGELFF.

This chain connects TRBV2 to TRBJ1-2, with TRBD1 matching over 7 bases. From germline, CDR1 is SNHLY and CDR2 FYNNEI. The V gene end was trimmed by 7 bases and the J gene end by 3 bases; junction bases not matched to a gene: 8. The CDR3 runs 14 residues. CDR3 amino acids: CASTPGGQYYGYTF. In nucleotides, the CDR3 is TGTGCCAGCACCCCAGGGGGACAGTACTATGGCTACACCTTC.

This chain links TRBV21-1 with TRBJ1-2; whether TRBD1, the table's D call, matches the DNA was not checked. TRBV21-1 is a pseudogene segment. The CDR3 has 16 amino acids. CDR3 loop: CASSKTGVRTNYGYTF. CDR3 DNA: TGTGCCAGCAGCAAAACAGGGGTGAGGACGAACTATGGCTACACCTTC.

This chain uses TRBV7-9 with TRBJ2-3, with D possibly TRBD2 on 6 matching bases. This CDR3 spans 16 amino acids. The germline gives CDR1 SEHNR, CDR2 FQNEAQ (reference sequence). Trimming pared 2 bases from V and 3 bases from J, leaving 15 bases between. CDR3 coding DNA: TGTGCCAGCAGCTTAATTCGTGGGGGACTGACAGATACGCAGTATTTT. Translating gives CASSLIRGGLTDTQYF. The full variable domain, in which reference TRBV7-9 and TRBJ2-3 provide the parts outside the CDR3, is DTGVSQNPRHKITKRGQNVTFRCDPISEHNRLYWYRQTLGQGPEFLTYFQNEAQLEKSRLLSDRFSAERPKGSFSTLEIQRTEQGDSAMYLCASSLIRGGLTDTQYFGPGTRLTVL.

The chain recombines TRBV27 with TRBJ2-7, with 8 bases fitting TRBD1. This CDR3 region has 14 residues. V shed 4 bases and J 2 bases; nucleotides not matched to a gene: 4. Germline-derived CDR1 and CDR2 are MNHEY and SMNVEV (reference sequence). The CDR3 region has the DNA TGTGCCAGCAGTTCGGACAGGGCAGCCTACGAGCAGTACTTC. Its protein is CASSSDRAAYEQYF.

The rearrangement uses TRBV19 and TRBJ2-7; D unresolved. Trimming pared 8 bases from V and 6 bases from J, leaving 11 bases between. The CDR3 is 11 residues long. CDR1 LNHDA and CDR2 SQIVND come from the germline V gene (reference sequence). The CDR3 loop is CASQGKSEQYF. CDR3 coding DNA: TGTGCCAGTCAAGGGAAAAGCGAGCAGTACTTC.

The rearrangement joins TRBV5-1 to TRBJ2-7; D not resolved. V lost 1 base and J 2 bases, leaving 7 bases between the germline ends. Germline CDR1 is SGHRS and CDR2 is YFSETQ. The CDR3 runs to 13 residues. The CDR3 DNA sequence: TGCGCCAGCAGCTTGCACGAGACCTACGAGCAGTACTTC. Protein product: CASSLHETYEQYF.

The chain uses TRBV7-5 and TRBJ2-7; the table's D call TRBD2 went unverified against the DNA. TRBV7-5 is a pseudogene. The CDR3 covers 20 residues. The CDR3 nucleotides are TGTGCCAGAAGCTTAGATACGGCGGGGGTCCAGCGGGGGATGGACTACGAGCAGTACTTC. This encodes CARSLDTAGVQRGMDYEQYF.

The table lists this clone with a few counts. The chain employs TRBV7-9 and TRBJ1-2; 7 positions agree with TRBD1. The germline V gene has CDR1 SEHNR and CDR2 FQNEAQ (reference sequence). Unmatched junction bases numbered 11, after V lost 4 bases and J lost 6 bases. This CDR3 has 15 amino acids. The CDR3 loop reads CASSSVVTGNDGYTF. The CDR3, as DNA: TGTGCCAGCAGCTCAGTCGTGACAGGGAACGATGGCTACACCTTC.

The chain combines TRBV7-9 with TRBJ1-3; D uncertain. Between the trimmed V and J ends, which lost 5 bases and 7 bases, there was a span of 9 bases. This CDR3 region has 12 residues. Germline CDR1 reads SEHNR; CDR2 reads FQNEAQ (reference sequence). The CDR3 sequence is CASSPSSNTIYF. CDR3 nucleotides: TGTGCCAGCAGCCCCAGCTCGAACACCATATATTTT.

This sequence joins TRBV5-4 and TRBJ2-3; D might be TRBD2 (6 bases). Germline assignment: CDR1 SGHNT and CDR2 YYREEE (reference sequence). Deletions cut 5 bases from V and 3 bases from J, with 16 bases between. There are 15 residues in the CDR3. CDR3 sequence: CASRLTGDRTDTQYF. For the CDR3, the DNA is TGTGCCAGCAGGCTCACGGGAGATAGGACAGATACGCAGTATTTT.

V gene TRBV29-1 combines with J gene TRBJ2-2, with D perhaps matching TRBD1 or TRBD2 (5 bases each). The CDR3 runs 18 residues. The germline CDR1 and CDR2 sequences are SQVTM and ANQGSEA. Trimming removed 6 bases at V and 5 bases at J, with 28 bases between. CDR3 in DNA: TGCAGCGTACCTGGGCCGGGGCAGAGTTTTCTTAGGACCGGGGAGCTGTTTTTT. Residues: CSVPGPGQSFLRTGELFF.

This clone is medium-sized. The chain carries TRBV12-2 and TRBJ2-4. TRBV12-2 is recorded as a pseudogene. CDR3 size: 9 residues. CDR3 in amino acids: CRSKNIQYF. DNA of the CDR3: TGCAGGAGCAAAAACATTCAGTACTTC.

The chain has TRBV10-1 and TRBJ2-7; TRBD2 matches at 7 bases. The germline V gene encodes CDR1 WNHNN and CDR2 SYGVQD (reference sequence). The CDR3 covers 15 residues. V shed 4 bases and J 3 bases; nucleotides not matched to a gene: 9. The CDR3 loop reads CASSGGLPGGYEQYF. The DNA for the CDR3 is TGCGCCAGCAGTGGGGGACTCCCGGGAGGCTACGAGCAGTACTTC.